This T cell receptor beta chain was profiled in a study of blood T cells in healthy people across ages. Findings and limits, study-wide: Using unsorted PBMCs precluded a conclusive naive versus antigen-experienced comparison.

CDR3 length equals 19 residues. Through a sample-barcoded 5' primer and a J-beta primer mix, a second PCR was run for roughly 6 to 12 cycles. Each cDNA molecule, via a template-switch adaptor with 12 random nucleotides, was tagged. One entry per CDR3 protein, called by TCRdb with MiXCR from the 5' RACE reads. The repertoire consists of roughly 730,000 distinct CDR3 sequences, with approximately 60% occurring once and the leading ten covering more than 25%. This clonotype was detected only a few times. The antigen is not known. The donors, healthy Caucasians from Russia, were aged roughly 6 to 90. Researchers collected ten milliliters of peripheral blood from every single donor.

This chain links TRBV21-1 with TRBJ2-6; the table assigns TRBD1, which was not confirmed against the DNA. TRBV21-1 is a pseudogene locus. This receptor was obtained from a man aged 35-49 years in good health. Sequencing was done on a sample of blood. CDR3 amino acids: CASSKVLVDRGSGANVLTF. In nucleotides, the CDR3 is TGTGCCAGCAGCAAAGTATTAGTGGACAGGGGATCTGGGGCCAACGTCCTGACTTTC.